This T cell receptor beta chain originates from a study of shared clonotypes between healthy human individuals. The V and J ends lost 3 bases and 5 bases respectively, with 7 bases between them. CDR3 size: 12 residues. The germline gives CDR1 MGHDK, CDR2 SYGVNS. Caucasian adults living in Nashville, Tennessee, provided all samples. The split of CD4+ cells yielded CD45RA+ naive and CD45RA-negative memory subsets. Template for every sorted-subset replicate PCR totaled approximately 200 ng DNA, around 33,000 T cell genomes. Measured with immunoSEQ multiplex PCR; TCRdb has only the in-frame clones, and not every one. The sample lists roughly 1 million clones, roughly 80% occurring once.

The chain joins TRBV25-1 to TRBJ1-1; D is ambiguous. This clonotype originated in a man aged 18 to 29 in good health. The sequenced sample was memory CD4+ T cells sorted from blood. Subset denoted: CD45RA-negative fraction. This CDR3 reads CASSDRRTEAFF. The CDR3 nucleotides read TGTGCCAGCAGTGACAGGCGGACTGAAGCTTTCTTT.